One and the same sample provided the 27 T cell receptor beta chains below, sequenced in a study of cytomegalovirus exposure and HLA in healthy donors. This table comes from immunoSEQ multiplex PCR, and its TCRdb copy is limited to in-frame clones, with some not included. The sample contains fewer than 200,000 clones, 85% of which appear only once. Sequenced: PBMCs. These receptors were collected from a man between 18 and 35 years old in good health and CMV-seropositive.

CDR3 nucleotide sequence: TGTGCCAGTAGTACAACAGGGGGCGATCAGCCCCAGCATTTT. Its translation: CASSTTGGDQPQHF. The chain has TRBV19 and TRBJ1-5; 9 nucleotides align to TRBD1. V trimming: 4 bases; J trimming: 5 bases; junction bases outside the gene matches: 3. The CDR3 runs to 14 residues. Germline CDR1 LNHDA, CDR2 SQIVND (reference sequence).

The rearrangement uses TRBV27 and TRBJ2-3; 7 nucleotides agree with TRBD1. V trimming: 3 bases; J trimming: 6 bases; junction bases outside the gene matches: 9. The CDR3 contains 15 residues. CDR1 is MNHEY and CDR2 is SMNVEV in the germline V gene (reference sequence). DNA for the CDR3: TGTGCCAGCAGTTTGGGTAGGGGGCAATCGGATACGCAGTATTTT. As protein: CASSLGRGQSDTQYF.

This chain connects TRBV6-5 to TRBJ1-2; 7 bases are a match to TRBD1. The CDR3 contains 15 residues. Germline CDR1 and CDR2: MNHEY and SVGAGI. Trimming removed 5 bases from V and 5 bases from J; junction bases left unmatched: 11. The CDR3 nucleotides read TGTGCCAGCAGTGTAGATACAGGGGTAGGATATGGCTACACCTTC. Translating it yields CASSVDTGVGYGYTF.

This chain links TRBV4-1 with TRBJ1-1; a possible D gene is TRBD1 (5 bases). The V end was cut by 4 bases, the J end by 3 bases, with 24 bases between. CDR3 length: 18 amino acids. Germline loops: CDR1 MGHRA, CDR2 YSYEKL. The CDR3 coding sequence is TGCGCCAGCAGCCCCTACTTGAGCGGAGAGGCGGGGGACACTGAAGCTTTCTTT. As protein: CASSPYLSGEAGDTEAFF.

This chain joins TRBV27 and TRBJ2-7; maybe TRBD2 (6 bases). Between the trimmed V and J ends, which lost 2 bases and 0 bases, there was a span of 11 bases. This CDR3 comprises 15 residues. The germline gives CDR1 MNHEY, CDR2 SMNVEV (reference sequence). The CDR3 DNA sequence: TGTGCCAGCAGTTTAGCGGGGCCAAGCTCCTACGAGCAGTACTTC. Translated: CASSLAGPSSYEQYF.

The chain couples TRBV5-1 to TRBJ1-2; perhaps TRBD1 as D (6 bases). CDR1 and CDR2 (germline): SGHRS, YFSETQ. CDR3 length: 14 amino acids. V lost 1 base, J lost 6 bases, and 13 bases lay in between. CDR3 protein: CASSLTDSYDGYTF. The CDR3 nucleotides read TGCGCCAGCAGCTTGACGGACAGTTATGATGGCTACACCTTC. Supplemented by reference TRBV5-1 and TRBJ1-2, the full variable domain reads KAGVTQTPRYLIKTRGQQVTLSCSPISGHRSVSWYQQTPGQGLQFLFEYFSETQRNKGNFPGRFSGRQFSNSRSEMNVSTLELGDSALYLCASSLTDSYDGYTFGSGTRLTVV.

The chain uses TRBV19 and TRBJ2-2; possibly TRBD1 for D (6 bases). Trimming took off 4 bases at V and 5 bases at J, with 8 bases between the two ends. The CDR3 spans 13 residues. CDR1 and CDR2 from the germline V gene are LNHDA and SQIVND (reference sequence). The CDR3, as DNA: TGTGCCAGTAGTAGCAGGGGAACCGGGGAGCTGTTTTTT. It encodes CASSSRGTGELFF. The full variable domain, with the rest looked up from reference TRBV19 and TRBJ2-2, is DGGITQSPKYLFRKEGQNVTLSCEQNLNHDAMYWYRQDPGQGLRLIYYSQIVNDFQKGDIAEGYSVSREKKESFPLTVTSAQKNPTAFYLCASSSRGTGELFFGEGSRLTVL.

The V and J genes are TRBV2 and TRBJ2-3, with 12 bases that match TRBD2. Germline-derived CDR1 and CDR2 are SNHLY and FYNNEI. The trim removed 8 bases at V and 2 bases at J, leaving 11 bases unmatched. The CDR3 has 17 residues. This CDR3 reads CASAKELAGGYTDTQYF. The DNA of the CDR3 is TGTGCCAGCGCTAAGGAACTAGCGGGGGGATACACAGATACGCAGTATTTT.

The J gene is TRBJ2-3, the V gene TRBV6-1; TRBD1 might be the D (5 bases). This CDR3 contains 13 residues. The germline V gene has CDR1 MNHNS and CDR2 SASEGT. The V end lost 6 bases, the J end lost 4 bases, and 11 bases lay between the germline ends. The CDR3 here is CASSLAGPDTQYF. As DNA, the CDR3 is TGTGCCAGCAGCCTTGCAGGGCCAGATACGCAGTATTTT.

Worth noting for this clone: One end of the junction fails to match germline, which may point to a read error. The CDR3 DNA sequence: TGTGCCACCAGCAGTTTAACAACAGGGAAGGTCTTC. Translation gives CATSSLTTGKVF. The chain is built from TRBV15 and TRBJ2-1; tentative D call: TRBD1 (6 bases). CDR3 length: 12 amino acids. Germline lookup yields CDR1 LNHNV and CDR2 YYDKDF (reference sequence). The full variable domain, in which reference TRBV15 and TRBJ2-1 provide the parts outside the CDR3, is DAMVIQNPRYQVTQFGKPVTLSCSQTLNHNVMYWYQQKSSQAPKLLFHYYDKDFNNEADTPDNFQSRRPNTSFCFLDIRSPGLGDTAMYLCATSSLTTGKVFGPGTRLTVL.

CDR3 DNA sequence: TGTGCCTGGAGCGCAGTCATGAACACTGAAGCTTTCTTT. This sequence encodes CAWSAVMNTEAFF. J is TRBJ1-1 and V is TRBV30, with no clear D. In germline, CDR1 is GTSNPN, CDR2 SVGIG (reference sequence). The CDR3 covers 13 residues. V lost 3 bases, J lost 0 bases, and 8 bases lay in between.

V is TRBV10-1 and J is TRBJ2-1, with TRBD2 identical over 9 bases. Trimming at V came to 8 bases and at J to 7 bases, leaving 9 bases not matched to a gene. This CDR3 contains 14 residues. Germline assignment: CDR1 WNHNN and CDR2 SYGVQD (reference sequence). The CDR3 here is CASCPPSGNNEQFF. The CDR3 DNA reads TGCGCCAGCTGCCCGCCTAGCGGGAATAATGAGCAGTTCTTC.

The gene calls are TRBV27 and TRBJ1-5; 7 bases line up with TRBD1. CDR1 is MNHEY, CDR2 SMNVEV, per germline (reference sequence). This CDR3 has 16 amino acids. V lost 5 bases and J lost 6; bases outside the gene matches: 13. Here the CDR3 reads CASSNRQGGEAQPQHF. The CDR3 DNA sequence: TGTGCCAGCAGTAACCGACAGGGTGGGGAGGCTCAGCCCCAGCATTTT.

This clone was counted a few times. The chain links TRBV2 to TRBJ1-1; D call uncertain. Germline V CDR1 and CDR2: SNHLY, FYNNEI. The CDR3 loop spans 12 amino acids. V lost 3 bases and J lost 9, with 11 bases in between. The CDR3, as DNA: TGTGCCAGCAGTGACATACCCGGGAAAGCTTTCTTT. It yields the protein CASSDIPGKAFF.

The rearrangement uses TRBV12-5 and TRBJ1-4; D unresolved. The V end was cut by 2 bases, the J end by 0 bases, with 16 bases between. There are 18 residues in the CDR3. Germline CDR1 and CDR2: LGHNT and FRNRAP. The CDR3 loop reads CASGLPRLGISTNEKLFF. CDR3 bases: TGTGCTAGTGGTTTGCCCCGCCTCGGGATTTCAACTAATGAAAAACTGTTTTTT. Full variable domain (rest looked up from reference TRBV12-5 and TRBJ1-4): DARVTQTPRHKVTEMGQEVTMRCQPILGHNTVFWYRQTMMQGLELLAYFRNRAPLDDSGMPKDRFSAEMPDATLATLKIQPSEPRDSAVYFCASGLPRLGISTNEKLFFGSGTQLSVL.

This chain connects TRBV15 to TRBJ1-2; TRBD1 agrees at 8 bases. Germline V lookup: CDR1 LNHNV, CDR2 YYDKDF (reference sequence). The CDR3 covers 13 residues. V shed 3 bases, J shed 3 bases, and the junction held 0 bases outside the gene matches. CDR3 in DNA: TGTGCCACCAGCAGGGACAGGGACTATGGCTACACCTTC. Its translation: CATSRDRDYGYTF.

The chain is built from TRBV28 and TRBJ2-1, with TRBD1 matching over 11 bases. V lost 5 bases, J lost 10 bases, and 13 bases stayed unmatched. CDR3 length: 16 residues. Germline CDR1 and CDR2: MDHEN and SYDVKM. The CDR3 DNA sequence: TGTGCCAGCAGTCACCTGGACAGGGGGCGCGATATAGAGCAGTTCTTC. Translated, it gives CASSHLDRGRDIEQFF.

In this sample, this clone turned up once. The chain joins TRBV27 to TRBJ2-1; possible D gene TRBD2, 5 bases. The CDR3 is made up of 14 amino acids. Germline V gene lookup returns CDR1 MNHEY and CDR2 SMNVEV (reference sequence). V lost 5 bases to trimming and J lost 5 bases, with 13 bases between them. The CDR3 protein is CASSPQMRDNEQFF. For the CDR3, the DNA is TGTGCCAGCAGTCCCCAGATGAGGGACAATGAGCAGTTCTTC.

This chain links TRBV27 with TRBJ2-3; D not certain. The germline V gene encodes CDR1 MNHEY and CDR2 SMNVEV (reference sequence). CDR3 size: 13 residues. Deletions cut 5 bases from V and 5 bases from J, with 11 bases between. CDR3 in amino acids: CASSHPSRDTQYF. The CDR3 DNA reads as TGTGCCAGCAGTCACCCGAGTAGAGATACGCAGTATTTT.

The chain employs TRBV5-4 and TRBJ1-1; 7 nucleotides agree with TRBD1. The V gene end was trimmed by 0 bases and the J gene end by 6 bases; junction bases not matched to a gene: 11. The germline V gene has CDR1 SGHNT and CDR2 YYREEE (reference sequence). This CDR3 is 16 amino acids long. The CDR3 loop reads CASSLEITGARAEAFF. The CDR3 region has the DNA TGTGCCAGCAGCTTGGAGATAACAGGGGCAAGAGCTGAAGCTTTCTTT.

V gene TRBV11-2 combines with J gene TRBJ2-3, with TRBD2 as a possible D gene (6 bases). V dropped 2 bases and J dropped 4 bases, with 7 bases sitting between them. The CDR3 extends over 13 amino acids. Germline CDR1 is SGHAT and CDR2 is FQNNGV. CDR3 region: CASSLRESDTQYF. The CDR3 coding sequence is TGTGCCAGCAGCTTACGGGAGTCAGATACGCAGTATTTT.

The rearrangement uses TRBV5-6 and TRBJ2-2; 7 bases fit TRBD1. CDR1 and CDR2 from the germline V gene are SGHDT and YYEEEE. The CDR3 spans 17 residues. Trimming removed 2 bases from V and 0 bases from J; junction bases left unmatched: 7. CDR3 nucleotides: TGTGCCAGCAGCTTATGGGGACAGACTTCGAACACCGGGGAGCTGTTTTTT. It translates to CASSLWGQTSNTGELFF.

In this sample, this clone turned up a few times. Compared with germline, one end of the junction differs, possibly owing to a read error. The chain carries TRBV6-1 and TRBJ2-2; D is ambiguous. CDR1 is MNHNS and CDR2 is SASEGT in the germline V gene. This CDR3 region has 16 residues. As DNA, the CDR3 is TGTGCCATCAGTGAGTCGTACCTAATTAACACCGGGGAGCTGTTTTTT. Translation gives CAISESYLINTGELFF.

In its sample, this clone was seen a few times. V gene TRBV9 combines with J gene TRBJ1-6, with 8 bases identical to TRBD1. The germline gives CDR1 SGDLS, CDR2 YYNGEE. The length of the CDR3 is 15 residues. Trimming cost V 4 bases and J 8 bases; bases outside gene matches: 8. As DNA, the CDR3 is TGTGCCAGCAGCCCAGGGGGCAGGGGTGATTCACCCCTCCACTTT. As protein: CASSPGGRGDSPLHF. Filled out from reference TRBV9 and TRBJ1-6, the complete variable domain reads DSGVTQTPKHLITATGQRVTLRCSPRSGDLSVYWYQQSLDQGLQFLIQYYNGEERAKGNILERFSAQQFPDLHSELNLSSLELGDSALYFCASSPGGRGDSPLHFGNGTRLTVT.

The J gene is TRBJ1-3, the V gene TRBV4-2, with D perhaps matching TRBD1 (6 bases). This CDR3 has 15 residues. Per germline, CDR1 LGHNA and CDR2 YNFKEQ. V lost 7 bases and J lost 0, with 13 bases in between. CDR3: CASTQDRTSGNTIYF. The CDR3 DNA sequence: TGTGCCAGCACCCAGGACAGAACCTCTGGAAACACCATATATTTT.

The gene calls are TRBV5-1 and TRBJ2-3, with TRBD2 matching 12 bases. V trimming: 2 bases; J trimming: 5 bases; junction bases outside the gene matches: 3. This CDR3 has 15 amino acids. Germline CDR1 reads SGHRS; CDR2 reads YFSETQ. CDR3 sequence: CASSFLAGGGDTQYF. Here the CDR3 DNA reads TGCGCCAGCAGCTTCCTAGCGGGAGGGGGAGATACGCAGTATTTT.

The V call is TRBV7-2, the J call TRBJ1-5, with D perhaps TRBD1 (6 bases). V lost 5 bases to trimming and J lost 2 bases, with 16 bases between them. This CDR3 spans 16 amino acids. In germline, CDR1 is SGHTA, CDR2 FQGNSA. CDR3: CASSLKRGGRNQPQHF. CDR3 bases: TGTGCCAGCAGCCTCAAAAGGGGGGGGCGCAATCAGCCCCAGCATTTT. Together with reference TRBV7-2 and TRBJ1-5, the CDR3 gives the full variable domain: GAGVSQSPSNKVTEKGKDVELRCDPISGHTALYWYRQSLGQGLEFLIYFQGNSAPDKSGLPSDRFSAERTGGSVSTLTIQRTQQEDSAVYLCASSLKRGGRNQPQHFGDGTRLSIL.